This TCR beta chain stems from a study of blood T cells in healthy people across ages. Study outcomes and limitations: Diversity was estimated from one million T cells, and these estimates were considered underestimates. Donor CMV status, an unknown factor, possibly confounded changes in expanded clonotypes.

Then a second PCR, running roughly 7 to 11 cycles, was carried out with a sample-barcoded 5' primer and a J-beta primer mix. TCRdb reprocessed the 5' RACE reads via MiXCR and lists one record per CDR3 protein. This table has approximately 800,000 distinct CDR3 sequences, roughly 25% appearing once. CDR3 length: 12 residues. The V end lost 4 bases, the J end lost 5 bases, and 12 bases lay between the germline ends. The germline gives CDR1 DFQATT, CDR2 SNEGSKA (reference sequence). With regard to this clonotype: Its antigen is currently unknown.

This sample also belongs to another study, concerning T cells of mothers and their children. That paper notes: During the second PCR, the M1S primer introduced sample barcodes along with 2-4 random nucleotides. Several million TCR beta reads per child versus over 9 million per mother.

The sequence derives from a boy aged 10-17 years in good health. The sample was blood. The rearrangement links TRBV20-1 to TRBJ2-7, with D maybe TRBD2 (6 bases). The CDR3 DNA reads TGCAGTGCTACTGGGGGAGGTAACGAGCAGTACTTC. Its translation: CSATGGGNEQYF.